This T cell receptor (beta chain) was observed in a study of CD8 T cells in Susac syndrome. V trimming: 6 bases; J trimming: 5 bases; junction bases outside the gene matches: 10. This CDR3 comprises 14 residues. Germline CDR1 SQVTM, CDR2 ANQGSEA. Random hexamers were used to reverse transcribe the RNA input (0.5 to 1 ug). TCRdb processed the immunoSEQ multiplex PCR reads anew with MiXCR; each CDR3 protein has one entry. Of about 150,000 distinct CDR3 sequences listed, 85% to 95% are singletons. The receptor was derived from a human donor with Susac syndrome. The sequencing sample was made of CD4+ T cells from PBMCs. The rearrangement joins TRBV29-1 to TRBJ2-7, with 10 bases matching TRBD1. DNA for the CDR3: TGCAGCGTATCCCGACAGGGGGCGCTGGACGAGCAGTACTTC. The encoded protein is CSVSRQGALDEQYF.